The 15 T cell receptor beta chains below were found in one sample sequenced in a study of OX40 agonist ivuxolimab in advanced cancers. Profiled with immunoSEQ multiplex PCR; TCRdb holds only in-frame clones, not every one. Of roughly 60,000 clones in the sample, approximately 86% were seen once. This specimen consisted of CD4+ or CD8+ T cells sorted from blood, obtained in a trial of the OX40 agonist ivuxolimab. These receptors all come from an adult with an advanced solid tumor such as melanoma, head and neck, liver or kidney cancer.

The chain combines TRBV5-1 with TRBJ2-5; 8 nucleotides align to TRBD2. CDR1 and CDR2 (germline): SGHRS, YFSETQ. With 2 bases clipped from V and 2 bases from J, the junction kept 5 bases outside the gene matches. The CDR3 sequence is 15 residues long. CDR3 nucleotides: TGCGCCAGCAGCTTAAATAGCGGGGTTCAAGAGACCCAGTACTTC. Translating gives CASSLNSGVQETQYF.

The CDR3 coding sequence is TGTGCCAGCAGTTCGAACACCGGGGAGCTGTTTTTT. Translation gives CASSSNTGELFF. The rearrangement joins TRBV28 to TRBJ2-2; the D is unclear. V shed 4 bases and J shed 0 bases, with 0 bases lying between them. The CDR3 runs 12 residues. Germline CDR1 MDHEN, CDR2 SYDVKM.

This chain joins TRBV19 and TRBJ1-1; no firm D call. Germline V gene data show CDR1 as LNHDA and CDR2 as SQIVND (reference sequence). The CDR3 is 14 amino acids. V was shortened by 8 bases and J by 1 base, with 14 bases between the two germline ends. The CDR3 is CASSRERGNTEAFF. CDR3 DNA sequence: TGTGCCAGTTCCCGAGAACGGGGGAACACTGAAGCTTTCTTT.

This chain joins TRBV5-1 and TRBJ2-5; 7 bases map to TRBD2. J gave up 4 bases and V 2 bases, and 8 bases lay outside the gene matches. Germline V lookup: CDR1 SGHRS, CDR2 YFSETQ. The CDR3 loop spans 15 amino acids. CDR3 in amino acids: CASSLLAIKSETQYF. The CDR3 nucleotides read TGCGCCAGCAGCTTACTAGCGATTAAATCAGAGACCCAGTACTTC.

This clone was recorded once. The rearrangement links TRBV2 to TRBJ1-1; D is perhaps TRBD1 (6 bases). V lost 6 bases and J 1 base, leaving 12 bases between the germline ends. The CDR3 runs to 14 residues. Germline V gives CDR1 SNHLY, CDR2 FYNNEI. The CDR3 protein is CASRTRGKNTEAFF. The CDR3 coding sequence is TGTGCCAGCAGAACCAGGGGAAAGAACACTGAAGCTTTCTTT.

The chain is built from TRBV28 and TRBJ2-3; 10 bases fit TRBD2. The CDR3 loop spans 16 amino acids. Germline CDR1 and CDR2: MDHEN and SYDVKM. The V segment lost 8 bases and the J segment 1 base; nucleotides outside the gene matches: 9. The CDR3 DNA sequence: TGTGCCAGCGTCCCGGCCGGGACTAGCGGCACAGATACGCAGTATTTT. It encodes CASVPAGTSGTDTQYF. The full variable domain, rest sourced from reference TRBV28 and TRBJ2-3, is DVKVTQSSRYLVKRTGEKVFLECVQDMDHENMFWYRQDPGLGLRLIYFSYDVKMKEKGDIPEGYSVSREKKERFSLILESASTNQTSMYLCASVPAGTSGTDTQYFGPGTRLTVL.

This chain uses TRBV5-1 with TRBJ2-3; TRBD2 matches 15 bases. The CDR3 is 18 residues long. CDR1 SGHRS and CDR2 YFSETQ come from the germline V gene. V lost 4 bases to trimming and J lost 1 base; unmatched junction nucleotides: 7. CDR3 nucleotides: TGCGCCAGCAGCGGCGCGGGGACTAGCGGGGGGCGCACAGATACGCAGTATTTT. Its protein product is CASSGAGTSGGRTDTQYF.

The chain links TRBV5-4 to TRBJ2-3; the D call may be TRBD1 or TRBD2 (6 bases each). This CDR3 has 15 residues. Per the germline V gene, CDR1 is SGHNT and CDR2 is YYREEE (reference sequence). The V end was cut by 0 bases, the J end by 2 bases, with 10 bases between. CDR3 DNA: TGTGCCAGCAGCTTGGGAGGGGGGCTCACAGATACGCAGTATTTT. Amino acids: CASSLGGGLTDTQYF.

The chain combines TRBV6-1 with TRBJ1-1; D unresolved. V shed 4 bases and J shed 5 bases, with 14 bases lying between them. The CDR3 has 14 amino acids. The germline gives CDR1 MNHNS, CDR2 SASEGT. This chain's CDR3 is CASSVEERETEAFF. The CDR3 DNA reads as TGTGCCAGCAGTGTAGAGGAGAGGGAAACTGAAGCTTTCTTT.

V and J are TRBV2 and TRBJ2-6; 10 bases agree with TRBD1. V lost 10 bases to trimming and J lost 1 base; unmatched junction nucleotides: 10. Germline V lookup: CDR1 SNHLY, CDR2 FYNNEI. The CDR3 length is 17 residues. In nucleotides, the CDR3 is TGTGCCACCCAACCGGGACAGGGGTTATCTGGGGCCAACGTCCTGACTTTC. Protein: CATQPGQGLSGANVLTF.

V and J are TRBV5-4 and TRBJ2-1, with D perhaps matching TRBD1 (5 bases). V lost 2 bases and J 7 bases, leaving 10 bases between the germline ends. Looked up from germline, CDR1 is SGHNT and CDR2 is YYREEE (reference sequence). The CDR3 loop spans 13 amino acids. The CDR3 spells CASSLPRVNEQFF. The DNA of the CDR3 is TGTGCCAGCAGCTTACCCAGGGTAAATGAGCAGTTCTTC. Drawing the rest from reference TRBV5-4 and TRBJ2-1, the complete variable domain is ETGVTQSPTHLIKTRGQQVTLRCSSQSGHNTVSWYQQALGQGPQFIFQYYREEENGRGNFPPRFSGLQFPNYSSELNVNALELDDSALYLCASSLPRVNEQFFGPGTRLTVL.

In its sample, this clone was seen a few times. The chain joins TRBV18 to TRBJ2-5; the match to TRBD1 covers 9 bases. Unmatched junction bases numbered 9, after V lost 2 bases and J lost 5 bases. The CDR3 spans 16 residues. Germline V gives CDR1 KGHSH, CDR2 LQKENI. For the CDR3, the DNA is TGTGCCAGCTCACCAAGGGGGACAGGGAGGTCGGAGACCCAGTACTTC. It specifies CASSPRGTGRSETQYF.

This chain links TRBV9 with TRBJ1-6, with D unresolved. CDR1 and CDR2 (germline): SGDLS, YYNGEE. The CDR3 contains 18 residues. Trimming stripped 4 bases from V and 4 bases from J, with 21 bases between. DNA for the CDR3: TGTGCCAGCAGCCGTAGGTTGTCCGGGCCGATTTATAATTCACCCCTCCACTTT. Protein sequence: CASSRRLSGPIYNSPLHF.

The chain has TRBV7-9 and TRBJ1-4, with TRBD1 matching over 8 bases. CDR1 and CDR2 from the germline V gene are SEHNR and FQNEAQ (reference sequence). The CDR3 runs 17 residues. Unmatched junction bases numbered 9, after V lost 5 bases and J lost 1 base. DNA for the CDR3: TGTGCCAGCAGCCCTCAGACAGGGGACCTAACTAATGAAAAACTGTTTTTT. It is translated as CASSPQTGDLTNEKLFF.

The CDR3 region has the DNA TGTGCCAGCAGCTTGCGGGGGCGACAAAGCTATGGCTACACCTTC. Protein: CASSLRGRQSYGYTF. V usage is TRBV13 and J usage is TRBJ1-2; weak D call: TRBD1 (6 bases). Between the trimmed V and J ends, which lost 3 bases and 4 bases, there was a span of 15 bases. The CDR3 has 15 residues. The V gene's germline CDR1 is PRHDT and CDR2 FYEKMQ (reference sequence).